In this sample, the clone carrying this TCR beta chain turned up a few times. What it recognizes is unknown. Method: immunoSEQ multiplex PCR; TCRdb's copy keeps in-frame clones and lacks some. The sample carries approximately 7,300 clones, about 80% recorded once. The sample originates from a study of T cell clones after liver transplantation. Study results and limitations: Post-transplant, graft-donor-reactive CD4 TCRbeta sequences in blood dropped significantly in 5 of 8 subjects.

The CDR3 totals 13 residues. The specimen was CD8+ T cells from blood, collected before liver transplant. This receptor was identified in a human donor who received a liver transplant. The genes are TRBV1 and TRBJ2-2; the table gives TRBD1 as D, unverified against the DNA. TRBV1 is recorded as a pseudogene. The CDR3 is CTSSDSFSGELFF. CDR3 nucleotide sequence: TGCACCAGCAGCGACAGTTTTTCCGGGGAGCTGTTTTTT.